This T cell receptor (beta chain) was found in a study of somatic mutations in cytotoxic T cells in rheumatoid arthritis. The V and J ends lost 5 bases and 5 bases respectively, with 19 bases between them. This CDR3 is built from 15 residues. CDR1 SGHRS and CDR2 YFSETQ come from the germline V gene. Data came from immunoSEQ multiplex PCR; TCRdb stores just in-frame clones and leaves some out. The sample lists around 19,000 clones; around 67% were seen once. In regard to this clone: Antigen: not known.

Whole-study findings and limits: Patients with rheumatoid arthritis did not differ significantly from age-matched healthy controls in CD8+ T-cell clonality. Antigens recognized by the expanded CD8+ clones were unknown. The CD8+ clonality of rheumatoid arthritis patients increased with age, whereas that of healthy controls did not. TRBV07 appeared slightly underrepresented in the rheumatoid arthritis patients. That finding was not adjusted to account for multiple comparisons.

Sequencing was carried out using CD8+ T cells sorted from blood. This sequence joins TRBV5-1 and TRBJ2-5; D is possibly TRBD1 (6 bases). The TCR originated in an adult with rheumatoid arthritis. CDR3 DNA sequence: TGCGCCAGCAGACCTATCGGGACACCCTCGGAGACCCAGTACTTC. This gives the protein CASRPIGTPSETQYF.